The rows below give T cell receptor beta chains drawn from one sample of a study of blood T cell repertoires in COVID-19. Method: immunoSEQ multiplex PCR; TCRdb's copy keeps in-frame clones and lacks some. The sample lists 130,000 to 150,000 clones; more than 75% were seen once. Sequencing used peripheral blood. All receptors come from a woman aged 40-49 years with acute or convalescent COVID-19. Each CDR3 is given with its conserved first and last residue. The order of the fields is clone size, V gene, J gene, D gene, CDR3 DNA, CDR3 protein. The D gene is left open where the match is weak. Rows give clone size only sometimes, using once, few, many, or a class for an expanded clone.

NA,TRBV5-4,TRBJ1-1,TRBD1,TGTGCCAGCAGCTACCGGGACAGGGGTCCTAACACTGAAGCTTTCTTT,CASSYRDRGPNTEAFF
NA,TRBV5-4,TRBJ2-3,NA,TGTGCCAGCAGCTTGTTAGCGGTCACAGATACGCAGTATTTT,CASSLLAVTDTQYF
few,TRBV4-2,TRBJ2-1,TRBD2,TGTGCCAGCAGCCAAGAGGCGGCGGGAGGGGCCTACAATGAGCAGTTCTTC,CASSQEAAGGAYNEQFF
NA,TRBV3-1/TRBV3-2,TRBJ2-5,TRBD2,TGTGCCAGCAGCCAAAAACCGAGCAGACTAGCGGGGGGGCCTAAGACCCAGTACTTC,CASSQKPSRLAGGPKTQYF
few,TRBV4-1,TRBJ2-5,TRBD1,TGCGCCAGCAGCCAGTTAACAGGGGAAGGAGAGACCCAGTACTTC,CASSQLTGEGETQYF
NA,TRBV10-3,TRBJ1-2,NA,TGTGCCATCAGTACCTACAGGGTGGACTATGGCTACACCTTC,CAISTYRVDYGYTF
NA,TRBV18,TRBJ2-7,NA,TGTGCCAGCTCACCACGGGCAACCCAACGTAACGAGCAGTACTTC,CASSPRATQRNEQYF
many,TRBV9,TRBJ2-1,TRBD1,TGTGCCAGCAGCCTCTACAGGGGACCCTACAATGAGCAGTTCTTC,CASSLYRGPYNEQFF
NA,TRBV6-2/TRBV6-3,TRBJ2-2,TRBD2,TGTGCCAGCAGTTCCCCAGGGGCTAGGACGGTAGCGGGAGTCGGGGAGCTGTTTTTT,CASSSPGARTVAGVGELFF
NA,TRBV3-1/TRBV3-2,TRBJ2-7,NA,TGTGCCAGCAGCCAGGGAGTCAACGAGCAGTACTTC,CASSQGVNEQYF
NA,TRBV3-1/TRBV3-2,TRBJ1-2,NA,TGTGCCAGCAGCCTTTCCAAGGCAGGGGCCATCTATGGCTACACCTTC,CASSLSKAGAIYGYTF
NA,TRBV29-1,TRBJ1-1,NA,TGCAGCGTTGTTGGGCGCTTTACTGAAGCTTTCTTT,CSVVGRFTEAFF
NA,TRBV19,TRBJ1-1,NA,TGTGCCAGTAGTATTGGCGCTCGGGGGACTGAAGCTTTCTTT,CASSIGARGTEAFF
few,TRBV6-5,TRBJ1-2,NA,TGTGCCAGCAGTTACCCACAGGGCCGGGGCTACACCTTC,CASSYPQGRGYTF
NA,TRBV7-8,TRBJ2-7,NA,TGTGCCAGCACCCCTCGGGACACATCCTACGAGCAGTACTTC,CASTPRDTSYEQYF
NA,TRBV6-5,TRBJ2-3,NA,TGTGCCAGCACGTTGGGAGCGTCCACAGATACGCAGTATTTT,CASTLGASTDTQYF
NA,TRBV10-3,TRBJ2-7,TRBD2,TGTGCCATCAGTAATCTAGCGGGGGGCTTGTACGAGCAGTACTTC,CAISNLAGGLYEQYF
NA,TRBV18,TRBJ1-5,TRBD1,TGTGCCAGCTCCCGACAGGGGGGCAATCAGCCCCAGCATTTT,CASSRQGGNQPQHF
NA,TRBV9,TRBJ2-5,TRBD2,TGTGCCAGCAGCGTGGGGGGGTTGGAGACCCAGTACTTC,CASSVGGLETQYF
NA,TRBV6-5,TRBJ2-1,TRBD2,TGTGCCAGCAGTCTCCTAGCGGGAGGATTCTATGAGCAGTTCTTC,CASSLLAGGFYEQFF
once,TRBV7-2,TRBJ1-1,NA,TGTGCCAGCAGCTTAGCAACCGGGGCTGAAGCTTTCTTT,CASSLATGAEAFF
once,TRBV9,TRBJ2-7,TRBD1,TGTGCCAGCAGCGGAGGGGCCCGACAGGGGGTCTACGAGCAGTACTTC,CASSGGARQGVYEQYF
NA,TRBV13,TRBJ1-2,NA,TGTGCCAGCAGCTCTCAGGGTTACTATGGCTACACCTTC,CASSSQGYYGYTF
NA,TRBV7-3,TRBJ2-3,NA,TGTGCCAGCAGCACAAACCTCCTAGTTGGAGATACGCAGTATTTT,CASSTNLLVGDTQYF
NA,TRBV5-1,TRBJ1-3,NA,TGCGCCAGCAGCGAGGGCAGCTCTGGAAACACCATATATTTT,CASSEGSSGNTIYF
NA,TRBV27,TRBJ1-1,TRBD1,TGTGCCAGCAGTCCCAGGTGGGACAGGGGCCTATACACTGAAGCTTTCTTT,CASSPRWDRGLYTEAFF
NA,TRBV7-6,TRBJ2-1,TRBD2,TGTGCCAGCAGCTCCTCGACTAGCGGGAGGCAGGATGAGCAGTTCTTC,CASSSSTSGRQDEQFF
NA,TRBV6-6,TRBJ2-3,TRBD2,TGTGCCAGCAGCCACCCTCCGAGCGGGGCGAAATCGCAGTATTTT,CASSHPPSGAKSQYF
NA,TRBV9,TRBJ1-1,NA,TGTGCCAGCAGCGCGACTCCCATGAACACTGAAGCTTTCTTT,CASSATPMNTEAFF
NA,TRBV4-3,TRBJ2-7,TRBD1,TGCGCCAGCAGCCAAGATCTAAACAGGGGGACCTACGAGCAGTACTTC,CASSQDLNRGTYEQYF
NA,TRBV4-1,TRBJ1-4,NA,TGCGCCAGCAGCCGAATTTGGGGGAGGTATAACGAAAAACTGTTTTTT,CASSRIWGRYNEKLFF
NA,TRBV7-3,TRBJ1-1,TRBD1,TGTGCCAGCAGCTCACAGGGGGGTGGCACTGAAGCTTTCTTT,CASSSQGGGTEAFF
NA,TRBV7-2,TRBJ1-3,NA,TGTGCCAGCAGCCCCGACATCTCTGGAAACACCATATATTTT,CASSPDISGNTIYF
few,TRBV18,TRBJ2-7,TRBD1,TGTGCCAGCTCAGGGACAGGGTTCTACGAGCAGTACTTC,CASSGTGFYEQYF
NA,TRBV4-3,TRBJ1-2,NA,TGCGCCAGCAGCCCACTACAGGGACGGATCTACGGCTACACCTTC,CASSPLQGRIYGYTF
NA,TRBV10-3,TRBJ1-1,NA,TGTGCCATCAGCGTCGGACTGCAGATGAACACTGAAGCTTTCTTT,CAISVGLQMNTEAFF
NA,TRBV5-1,TRBJ2-5,TRBD2,TGCGCCAGCAGCTTACAGCCTAGCGGGGGGGAAGAGACCCAGTACTTC,CASSLQPSGGEETQYF
NA,TRBV6-4,TRBJ2-2,NA,TGTGCCAGCAGTCAGGCGAACACCGGGGAGCTGTTTTTT,CASSQANTGELFF
NA,TRBV29-1,TRBJ2-2,TRBD2,TGCAGCGTACTAGCGGGATTCGGAACCGGGGAGCTGTTTTTT,CSVLAGFGTGELFF
NA,TRBV30,TRBJ1-2,NA,TGTGCCTGGAGTGTAGGTGTTAGCCATTTGGCTGGCTACACCTTC,CAWSVGVSHLAGYTF
NA,TRBV3-1/TRBV3-2,TRBJ1-2,NA,TGTGCCAGCAGCCAAGATCGTGTCAGGGGTGGCTACACCTTC,CASSQDRVRGGYTF
NA,TRBV7-3,TRBJ2-5,NA,TGTGCCAGCAGCTTCGCGGGGAAAAGGGAGACCCAGTACTTC,CASSFAGKRETQYF
NA,TRBV19,TRBJ1-1,NA,TGTGCCAGTACCCCGGGCCCGGGGTACACTGAAGCTTTCTTT,CASTPGPGYTEAFF
few,TRBV3-1/TRBV3-2,TRBJ1-5,NA,TGTGCCAGCAGCCTTACAGGGTGTAGGGTGAATTTT,CASSLTGCRVNF
NA,TRBV7-8,TRBJ1-5,NA,TGTGCCAGCAGCTTATTGGAGGCAAGGCAGCCCCAGCATTTT,CASSLLEARQPQHF
NA,TRBV12-3/TRBV12-4,TRBJ2-3,NA,TGTGCCAGCAGTTTATCCCACACAGATACGCAGTATTTT,CASSLSHTDTQYF